This TCR beta chain was sequenced during a study of CD8 T cells in Susac syndrome. Healthy donors constituted the control group, matched for age and sex. Purification of the CD8+ and CD4+ T cells relied on negative isolation, and TEMRA cells underwent FACS enrichment. The germline gives CDR1 SEHNR, CDR2 FQNEAQ (reference sequence). Trimming stripped 4 bases from V and 3 bases from J, with 19 bases between. CDR3 size: 16 residues. RNA amounts of 0.5 to 1 ug underwent reverse transcription with random hexamers. TCR beta CDR3 was amplified by immunoSEQ multiplex PCR. This amplification extended across 54 Vbeta and 13 Jbeta segments. Via MiXCR, TCRdb re-called the immunoSEQ multiplex PCR reads, giving one row per CDR3 protein. The sample consists of around 46,000 distinct CDR3 sequences, 92% of them appearing once.

This sequence joins TRBV7-9 and TRBJ2-7, with a tentative D call TRBD1 (6 bases). This sequence originates from a human donor in good health. The sequenced sample consisted of CD8+ T cells from PBMCs. CDR3 DNA: TGTGCCAGCAGCTCCCCTGGGCGGCAGGGGAACTACGAGCAGTACTTC. Protein: CASSSPGRQGNYEQYF.